One and the same sample provided the 16 T cell receptor beta chains below, sequenced in a study of blood T cell repertoires in COVID-19. The table came from immunoSEQ multiplex PCR; TCRdb's copy has only in-frame clones and leaves some out. The sample yields 450,000 to 500,000 clones, approximately 86% seen once. Specimen: PBMCs or T cells enriched from blood (not recorded which). The source of these receptors is a woman between 18 and 29 years old who had recovered from COVID-19.

This chain connects TRBV6-5 to TRBJ1-5, with D unresolved. Trimming left V 6 bases short and J 2 bases short, with 11 bases between. Germline V gene lookup returns CDR1 MNHEY and CDR2 SVGAGI. The CDR3 totals 14 residues. CDR3 in amino acids: CASRPPSGNQPQHF. In nucleotides, the CDR3 is TGTGCCAGCAGGCCCCCGAGTGGCAATCAGCCCCAGCATTTT.

A word on this clone: Germline is not matched at one junction end, which may reflect a read error. The chain recombines TRBV27 with TRBJ1-2, with D possibly TRBD1 on 5 matching bases. The CDR3 loop spans 13 amino acids. Germline CDR1 reads MNHEY; CDR2 reads SMNVEV (reference sequence). CDR3 DNA sequence: TGTGCCAGCAGTTTCGCTCCGGCGGGGGAATATTCCTTC. This gives the protein CASSFAPAGEYSF.

This chain connects TRBV10-2 to TRBJ2-3; 8 positions agree with TRBD2. Germline-derived CDR1 and CDR2 are WSHSY and SAAADI. This CDR3 is 15 amino acids long. The V gene end was trimmed by 4 bases and the J gene end by 3 bases; junction bases not matched to a gene: 6. The CDR3 sequence: CASSGGAGGTDTQYF. Written as DNA, the CDR3 is TGCGCCAGCAGTGGAGGGGCGGGGGGTACAGATACGCAGTATTTT.

As for this clone: Other DNA sequences from this sample encode an identical CDR3 as well. The J gene is TRBJ2-1, the V gene TRBV7-2; D perhaps matches TRBD2 (6 bases). This CDR3 is 14 amino acids long. The ends were cut back, 3 bases at V and 1 base at J, with 7 bases in the middle. Germline loops: CDR1 SGHTA, CDR2 FQGNSA. In DNA, the CDR3 is TGTGCCAGCAGCTTCCTAGCGTCCTACAATGAGCAGTTCTTC. It translates to CASSFLASYNEQFF.

The J gene is TRBJ2-7, the V gene TRBV7-6, with 9 nucleotides matching TRBD1. The ends lost 4 bases at V and 4 bases at J; junction bases unmatched: 17. The CDR3 contains 18 residues. Germline V lookup: CDR1 SGHVS, CDR2 FNYEAQ. The DNA for the CDR3 is TGTGCCAGCAGCTCGCTGGAACCGGGACAGGGCTTTCCATACGAGCAGTACTTC. Its protein product is CASSSLEPGQGFPYEQYF. Drawing the rest from reference TRBV7-6 and TRBJ2-7, the complete variable domain is GAGVSQSPRYKVTKRGQDVALRCDPISGHVSLYWYRQALGQGPEFLTYFNYEAQQDKSGLPNDRFSAERPEGSISTLTIQRTEQRDSAMYRCASSSLEPGQGFPYEQYFGPGTRLTVT.

This clone has only one observation. A junction end diverges from the germline sequence, so it may reflect a read error. The gene calls are TRBV29-1 and TRBJ1-2; no reliable D call. The CDR3 extends over 10 amino acids. Germline-derived CDR1 and CDR2 are SQVTM and ANQGSEA. This CDR3 is CSVGAKEAFW. The CDR3 bases are TGCAGCGTTGGAGCCAAGGAGGCCTTCTGG.

J is TRBJ2-1 and V is TRBV5-1; 11 bases are a match to TRBD1. The length of the CDR3 is 15 residues. CDR1 and CDR2 (germline): SGHRS, YFSETQ. V trimming: 3 bases; J trimming: 9 bases; junction bases outside the gene matches: 8. The CDR3: CASSSGQGATGEQFF. DNA for the CDR3: TGCGCCAGCAGCTCAGGACAGGGGGCAACTGGTGAGCAGTTCTTC. The full variable domain, its missing parts supplied by reference TRBV5-1 and TRBJ2-1, is KAGVTQTPRYLIKTRGQQVTLSCSPISGHRSVSWYQQTPGQGLQFLFEYFSETQRNKGNFPGRFSGRQFSNSRSEMNVSTLELGDSALYLCASSSGQGATGEQFFGPGTRLTVL.

The chain combines TRBV5-1 with TRBJ2-3, with 11 bases identical to TRBD2. Trimming removed 2 bases from V and 6 bases from J; junction bases left unmatched: 8. Germline CDR1 SGHRS, CDR2 YFSETQ. The CDR3 spans 16 residues. The CDR3: CASSFATSGGWDTQYF. CDR3 DNA: TGCGCCAGCAGCTTTGCTACTAGCGGGGGATGGGATACGCAGTATTTT.

The chain links TRBV25-1 to TRBJ2-7, with a weak D call TRBD1 (6 bases). Trimming removed 9 bases at V and 6 bases at J, with 15 bases between. There are 12 residues in the CDR3. CDR1 is MGHDK, CDR2 SYGVNS, per germline. Here the CDR3 DNA reads TGTGCCAGAATAAACAGGGACCTCGAGCAGTACTTC. It is translated as CARINRDLEQYF.

The chain employs TRBV28 and TRBJ1-5, with D unclear. Trimming took off 4 bases at V and 2 bases at J, with 12 bases between the two ends. The germline CDR1 and CDR2 sequences are MDHEN and SYDVKM. The CDR3 is 15 amino acids. The DNA of the CDR3 is TGTGCCAGCAGTTCCGGCGGTAAGGGCAATCAGCCCCAGCATTTT. Its protein product is CASSSGGKGNQPQHF.

The rearrangement links TRBV4-2 to TRBJ1-1, with 7 bases fitting TRBD1. The CDR3 has 17 residues. Germline V gene data show CDR1 as LGHNA and CDR2 as YNFKEQ. V gave up 4 bases and J gave up 6 bases; unmatched junction bases: 17. CDR3 sequence reads: CASSPRDSPFLASEAFF. The CDR3 DNA sequence: TGTGCCAGCAGCCCGCGGGACAGTCCATTCTTGGCGTCTGAAGCTTTCTTT.

V and J are TRBV6-5 and TRBJ1-2; a weak D match, TRBD1 (6 bases). The CDR3 consists of 12 residues. Trimming took off 6 bases at V and 8 bases at J, with 13 bases between the two ends. Per the germline V gene, CDR1 is MNHEY and CDR2 is SVGAGI. CDR3 loop: CASRDRFRGYTF. The CDR3 coding sequence is TGTGCCAGCAGAGACAGGTTCCGGGGCTACACCTTC.

Only one count was recorded for this clone. J is TRBJ1-1 and V is TRBV5-5, with D tentatively TRBD1 (5 bases). CDR3 length equals 14 residues. Trimming took 6 bases from V and 1 from J, leaving 13 bases between them. CDR1 is SGHKS and CDR2 is YYEKEE in the germline V gene (reference sequence). The CDR3 DNA sequence: TGTGCCAGCATCCTATTTACAGGGAACACTGAAGCTTTCTTT. This encodes CASILFTGNTEAFF.

The rearrangement links TRBV19 to TRBJ2-1, with 8 bases lining up with TRBD1. V trimming: 8 bases; J trimming: 3 bases; junction bases outside the gene matches: 9. Per the germline V gene, CDR1 is LNHDA and CDR2 is SQIVND (reference sequence). This CDR3 comprises 15 residues. The DNA for the CDR3 is TGTGCCAGTGCGAGGACAGGGCTCCGCTACAATGAGCAGTTCTTC. This sequence encodes CASARTGLRYNEQFF.

CDR3 in DNA: TGTGCCAGTAGTCTCCGACAGTACTACGAGCAGTACTTC. Its translation: CASSLRQYYEQYF. V usage is TRBV19 and J usage is TRBJ2-7; D might be TRBD1 (5 bases). V was trimmed by 5 bases and J by 3 bases, leaving 11 bases between them. CDR3 length: 13 amino acids. Looked up from germline, CDR1 is LNHDA and CDR2 is SQIVND (reference sequence).

In its sample, this clone was seen once. The chain uses TRBV12-2 and TRBJ1-6; TRBD1, the table's D call, lacks a check against the DNA. TRBV12-2 is described as a pseudogene. There are 19 residues in the CDR3. The CDR3 DNA sequence: TGTGCAAGTCGCATAGACCCCCCCGGGACAGGGGAGATATCTTCACCCCTCCACTTT. This encodes CASRIDPPGTGEISSPLHF.